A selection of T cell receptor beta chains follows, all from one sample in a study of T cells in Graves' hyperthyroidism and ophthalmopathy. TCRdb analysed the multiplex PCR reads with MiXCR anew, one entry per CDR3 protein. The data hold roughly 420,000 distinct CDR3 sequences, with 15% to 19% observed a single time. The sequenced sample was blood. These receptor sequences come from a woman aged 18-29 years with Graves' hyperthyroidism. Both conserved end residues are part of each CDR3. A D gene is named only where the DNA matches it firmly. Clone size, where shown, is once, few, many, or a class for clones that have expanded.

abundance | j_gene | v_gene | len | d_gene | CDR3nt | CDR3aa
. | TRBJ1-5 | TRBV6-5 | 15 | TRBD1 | TGTGCCAGCAGTTCAGACAGGGGAGGCAATCAGCCCCAGCATTTT | CASSSDRGGNQPQHF
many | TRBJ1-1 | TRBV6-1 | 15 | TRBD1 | TGTGCCAGCAGCTACTACGGGACAGGTAACACTGAAGCTTTCTTT | CASSYYGTGNTEAFF
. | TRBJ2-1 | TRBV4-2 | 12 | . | TGTGCCAGCAGCCAAGACGCTAAGGAGCAGTTCTTC | CASSQDAKEQFF
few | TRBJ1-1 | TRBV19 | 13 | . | TGTGCCAGTAGTATGGAGGTAAACACTGAAGCTTTCTTT | CASSMEVNTEAFF
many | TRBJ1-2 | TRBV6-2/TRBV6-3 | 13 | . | TGTGCCAGCAGTTACTCGGACAACTATGGCTACACCTTC | CASSYSDNYGYTF
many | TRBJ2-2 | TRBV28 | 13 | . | TGTGCCAGCAATAATAGGCGCACCGGGGAGCTGTTTTTT | CASNNRRTGELFF
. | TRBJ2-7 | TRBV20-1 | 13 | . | TGCAGTGCTAGAGATCGAGTCGGCTACGAGCAGTACTTC | CSARDRVGYEQYF
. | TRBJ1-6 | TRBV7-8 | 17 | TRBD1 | TGTGCCAGCAGCGAGGGACAGGGGGCGATCAGTAATTCACCCCTCCACTTT | CASSEGQGAISNSPLHF
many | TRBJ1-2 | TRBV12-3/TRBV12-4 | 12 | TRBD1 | TGTGCCAGCAGTTACAGGGGTTATGGCTACACCTTC | CASSYRGYGYTF
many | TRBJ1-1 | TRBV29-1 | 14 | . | TGCAGCGTTGAATCGTTTAAACCGGGCGCTGAAGCTTTCTTT | CSVESFKPGAEAFF
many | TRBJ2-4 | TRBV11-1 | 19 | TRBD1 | TGTGCCAGCAGCTTGGAGACAGGGGAGATTATACTAGCCAAAAACATTCAGTACTTC | CASSLETGEIILAKNIQYF
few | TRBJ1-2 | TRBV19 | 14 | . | TGTGCCAGTAGTATTGGGCAGAACAACTATGGCTACACCTTC | CASSIGQNNYGYTF
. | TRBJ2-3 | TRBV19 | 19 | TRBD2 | TGTGCCAGTAGGAAGGATGGCGGGAGGGCCCGAATGAGGACAGATACGCAGTATTTT | CASRKDGGRARMRTDTQYF
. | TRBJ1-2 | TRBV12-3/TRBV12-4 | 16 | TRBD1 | TGTGCCAGCAGTTTGGGACAGGAGGGCCCTATGGGCGGCTACACCTTC | CASSLGQEGPMGGYTF
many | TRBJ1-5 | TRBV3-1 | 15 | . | TGTGCCAGCAGCCTAGGGGACGGACTCGGCCAGCCCCAGCATTTT | CASSLGDGLGQPQHF
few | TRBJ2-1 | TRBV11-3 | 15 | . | TGTGCCAGCAGCTTAGAACAGGGAAGCGGCTATGAGCAGTTCTTC | CASSLEQGSGYEQFF
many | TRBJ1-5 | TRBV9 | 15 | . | TGTGCCAGCAGCGTTGGTGGGGGGACCCGGCAGCCCCAGCATTTT | CASSVGGGTRQPQHF
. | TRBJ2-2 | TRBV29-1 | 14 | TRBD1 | TGCAGCGTTGGACAGGGGAGGAACACCGGGGAGCTGTTTTTT | CSVGQGRNTGELFF
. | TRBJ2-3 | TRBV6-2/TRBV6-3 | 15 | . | TGTGCCAGCAGTTACAGGGAGACTAGCACAGATACGCAGTATTTT | CASSYRETSTDTQYF
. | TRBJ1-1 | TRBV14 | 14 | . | TGTGCCAGCAGCCAAGTACCCGGGGTCACTGAAGCTTTCTTT | CASSQVPGVTEAFF
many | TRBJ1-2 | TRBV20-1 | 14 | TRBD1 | TGCAGTGCTAGAGACCAGGGACAGGGGAATGGCTACACCTTC | CSARDQGQGNGYTF
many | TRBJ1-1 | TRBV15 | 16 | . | TGTGCCACCAGCAGAGATGGACAGCTCATGAACACTGAAGCTTTCTTT | CATSRDGQLMNTEAFF